This record covers a single T cell receptor (beta chain). The antigen it binds to is not known. No much larger clonotype is one base removed from it; base qualities were not supplied. TCR CDR3 regions were amplified from genomic DNA by multiplex PCR using the deep immunoSEQ assay. Extracted genomic DNA from each cell subset was distributed evenly across all wells of several immunoSEQ 96-well plates, and each plate was treated as a replicate. For sorted subsets, each replicate PCR was loaded with about 200 ng genomic DNA, equivalent to 30,000 or so T cell genomes. Purified libraries were measured with a Qubit 3.0 fluorometer, size-checked on a Bioanalyzer 2100, and measured again with the KAPA Library Quantification kit. Every immunoSEQ 96-well plate was sequenced on a separate single-read 150-cycle Illumina NextSeq 550 flow cell. The paper's data handling went like this. The immunoSEQ output contained only junctional sequences without quality scores, so filtering could not match that applied to full-length reads. Sequences were annotated with PyIR, a Python wrapper for IgBLAST v1.9, using IMGT germline references to assign V/J genes and CDR3. Any read was removed if the V/J assignment was weak (E-value above 1e-6), the CDR3 was missing, or the read contained stop codons, out-of-frame junctions, or ambiguous translated residues. V3J clonotypes were defined by identical inferred V gene, J gene, and CDR3 amino acid sequence. Percentage overlap between repertoires was calculated by dividing the number of shared unique clonotypes by the size of the smaller repertoire. Repertoire richness was assessed with RTK rarefaction, the Chao1 estimator, and Recon v2.1 estimates of unobserved clonotypes. For all TCRbeta clonotypes obtained by the gDNA method from four donors, generation probabilities were computed with OLGA. TCRdb stores this immuneACCESS table with in-frame sequences only. Part of the clones is absent; in the studies checked, under half of the shortfall reflects unresolved V genes, and no reason is known for the rest. That table gives V, J and clone size, and the DNA gave D and trimming. The sample has about 580,000 clones on record, about 98% of them singletons. The ten top clones hold 0.25% to 0.35% of the sample.

CDR1 and CDR2 (SQVTM, ANQGSEA) derive from the germline V gene. The V end gives up 7 bases and the J end 6 bases, leaving 11 bases in the junction not matched to a gene. The CDR3 has 14 amino acids, counting the end cysteine and phenylalanine. Only CDR3 DNA is held: 42 bases, read in frame from base 1. CD8 naive samples were obtained by positive selection for CCR7 among CD45RO-negative cells, yielding a CD45RA+CCR7+ population from which TemRA cells were excluded. The donors were healthy, HIV-negative adults with no recently reported acute infections or vaccinations. All donors were Caucasian adults living in Nashville, Tennessee, USA. Blood was collected by leukapheresis, and PBMCs were isolated by Ficoll-Histopaque density gradient centrifugation and then cryopreserved in liquid nitrogen vapor phase. Analytical flow cytometry was used to check the purity and quantity of every magnetically sorted T cell population. Genomic DNA was isolated from each sorted fraction and quantified by UV absorbance on a Nanodrop 2000c.

The record originates from a study of shared clonotypes between healthy human individuals (dated by TCRdb to the early 2020s). As for the study more broadly: The cohort included three men and a couple of women between 18 and 49 years of age. Per donor, three plates each were used for CD4 naive and CD4 memory, two for CD8 naive, and one for CD8 memory. Libraries were prepared and TCR repertoires were sequenced by different laboratories using diverse techniques, in order to increase sequencing depth and limit assay-specific biases. Blood TCR repertoires of about 5 healthy adults were deeply sequenced to estimate repertoire size and the extent of clonotype sharing between individuals. Between about 0.8 and 9.5 billion PBMCs per donor were obtained by leukapheresis.

The paper's findings and limits, for the study overall: The small number of donors limited the genetic and exposure-history diversity represented. Sharing across a handful of donors was observed for about 4.8% of naive CD4, 3.5% of naive CD8, over 2% of memory CD4, and about 0.38% of memory CD8 clonotypes. Sampling was limited to blood, and TCR repertoires in tissue likely differ from TCR repertoires in blood. Naive subsets generally had larger estimated clonotype richness than memory subsets. Compared with non-shared clonotypes, the clonotypes found in all four sorted-subset donors had higher generation probabilities. Pairwise subsampling indicated that sequencing depth was expected to affect the degree of clonotype sharing among donors. Rarefaction of sorted-subset datasets indicated incomplete sequencing despite the large sequencing depth.

The sequencing input was naive CD8+ T cells sorted from blood. Interpreted using the paper, the cell subset or site label stands for: CD45RA+CCR7+. The TCR comes from a man between 25 and 39 years old in good health. The rearranged chain carries TRBV29-1 and TRBJ2-3; 9 bases in between match TRBD1. The base sequence is TGCAGCGCTCCGGGACAGGGCTTTCTGGATACGCAGTATTTT. Protein translation: CSAPGQGFLDTQYF.